The rows below give T cell receptor beta chains drawn from one sample of a study of cytomegalovirus exposure and HLA in healthy donors. Clones were read by immunoSEQ multiplex PCR, and TCRdb kept only the in-frame ones, dropping some. The data hold about 110,000 clones, with about 68% observed a single time. Sequences were obtained from PBMCs. These TCRs come from a woman in her thirties or forties in good health and CMV-seropositive. The CDR3 runs from the conserved cysteine through the conserved F or W. Fields, in order: clone size, D gene, J gene, CDR3 length, V gene, CDR3 protein, CDR3 DNA. The D gene is left open where the match is weak. Clone size appears in some rows only: once, few, many, or a class for an expanded clone.

clone size: NA
D gene: TRBD2
J gene: TRBJ2-1
CDR3 length: 15
V gene: TRBV19
CDR3 protein: CASNSGGSSYNEQFF
CDR3 DNA: TGTGCCAGTAACAGCGGGGGAAGCTCCTACAATGAGCAGTTCTTC

clone size: NA
D gene: NA
J gene: TRBJ1-5
CDR3 length: 14
V gene: TRBV18
CDR3 protein: CASSPGGGDQPQHF
CDR3 DNA: TGTGCCAGCTCACCCGGGGGAGGGGATCAGCCCCAGCATTTT

clone size: NA
D gene: TRBD1
J gene: TRBJ1-1
CDR3 length: 16
V gene: TRBV7-9
CDR3 protein: CASSLGQGARVVEAFF
CDR3 DNA: TGTGCCAGCAGCCTGGGACAGGGAGCGAGGGTAGTTGAAGCTTTCTTT

clone size: NA
D gene: TRBD1
J gene: TRBJ1-2
CDR3 length: 18
V gene: TRBV5-5
CDR3 protein: CASSFGVSGTELFYGYTF
CDR3 DNA: TGTGCCAGCAGTTTTGGGGTGTCCGGGACAGAGTTATTTTATGGCTACACCTTC

clone size: NA
D gene: NA
J gene: TRBJ2-7
CDR3 length: 13
V gene: TRBV29-1
CDR3 protein: CSVRSPNSYEQYF
CDR3 DNA: TGCAGCGTGCGCTCACCCAACTCCTACGAGCAGTACTTC

clone size: once
D gene: NA
J gene: TRBJ1-3
CDR3 length: 15
V gene: TRBV2
CDR3 protein: CASRRTQGTGNTIYF
CDR3 DNA: TGTGCCAGCAGAAGAACACAGGGAACTGGAAACACCATATATTTT

clone size: NA
D gene: TRBD2
J gene: TRBJ2-5
CDR3 length: 15
V gene: TRBV11-3
CDR3 protein: CASSLGLAGTETQYF
CDR3 DNA: TGTGCCAGCAGCTTAGGGCTAGCGGGGACGGAGACCCAGTACTTC

clone size: NA
D gene: TRBD2
J gene: TRBJ2-1
CDR3 length: 13
V gene: TRBV5-1
CDR3 protein: CASSLASGPEQFF
CDR3 DNA: TGCGCCAGCAGCTTGGCTAGCGGCCCTGAGCAGTTCTTC

clone size: NA
D gene: TRBD1
J gene: TRBJ1-2
CDR3 length: 15
V gene: TRBV5-4
CDR3 protein: CASSRGQGKDYGYTF
CDR3 DNA: TGTGCCAGCAGCCGGGGACAGGGTAAGGACTATGGCTACACCTTC

clone size: NA
D gene: NA
J gene: TRBJ2-7
CDR3 length: 14
V gene: TRBV19
CDR3 protein: CASSIMAGSYEQYF
CDR3 DNA: TGTGCCAGCAGTATAATGGCGGGGTCCTACGAGCAGTACTTC

clone size: NA
D gene: NA
J gene: TRBJ1-5
CDR3 length: 17
V gene: TRBV6-4
CDR3 protein: CASSVGTTVYSNQPQHF
CDR3 DNA: TGTGCCAGCAGTGTAGGTACAACAGTCTATAGCAATCAGCCCCAGCATTTT